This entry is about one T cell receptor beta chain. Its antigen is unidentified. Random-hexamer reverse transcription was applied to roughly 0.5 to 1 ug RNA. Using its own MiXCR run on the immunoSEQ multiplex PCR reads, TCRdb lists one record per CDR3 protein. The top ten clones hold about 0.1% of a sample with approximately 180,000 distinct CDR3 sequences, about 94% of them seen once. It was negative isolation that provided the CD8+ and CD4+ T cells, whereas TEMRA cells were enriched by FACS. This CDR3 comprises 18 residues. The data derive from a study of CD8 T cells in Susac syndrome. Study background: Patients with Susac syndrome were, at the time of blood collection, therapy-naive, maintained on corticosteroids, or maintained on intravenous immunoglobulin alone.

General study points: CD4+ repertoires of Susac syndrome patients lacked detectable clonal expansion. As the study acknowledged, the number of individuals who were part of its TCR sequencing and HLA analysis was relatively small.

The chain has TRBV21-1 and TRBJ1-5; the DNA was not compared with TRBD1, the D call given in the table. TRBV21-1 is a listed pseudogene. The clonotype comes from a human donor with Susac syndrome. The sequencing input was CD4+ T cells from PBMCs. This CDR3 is CASSQQGPKFVGNQPQHF. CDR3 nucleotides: TGTGCCAGCAGCCAACAGGGGCCCAAGTTTGTCGGCAATCAGCCCCAGCATTTT.